Each of the 13 T cell receptor beta chains below was sequenced from the same sample in a study of shared clonotypes between healthy human individuals. Profiling relied on immunoSEQ multiplex PCR, and the TCRdb table lists in-frame clones only, not all of them. The table has around 2.1 million clones, more than 85% seen once. CD8 cells classed as naive were CD45RO-negative and positively selected for CCR7, excluding terminally differentiated effector memory CD45RA+ cells. Sequenced material: naive CD8+ T cells from PBMCs. The receptor set was obtained from a man between 18 and 35 years old in good health. Some clones in this sample may be carry-over from other donors' samples.

The J gene is TRBJ2-5, the V gene TRBV27, with 9 bases that match TRBD1. From germline, CDR1 is MNHEY and CDR2 SMNVEV (reference sequence). Trimming removed 5 bases from V and 5 bases from J; junction bases left unmatched: 12. The CDR3 runs to 16 residues. CDR3 coding DNA: TGTGCCAGCAGTCCCACGTGGACAGGGGTGTTTGAGACCCAGTACTTC. It codes for CASSPTWTGVFETQYF.

This chain joins TRBV27 and TRBJ1-1; D remains unclear. CDR3 length: 16 residues. V was pared by 1 base and J by 0 bases, with 12 bases between. Germline V gene lookup returns CDR1 MNHEY and CDR2 SMNVEV (reference sequence). CDR3 bases: TGTGCCAGCAGTTTATTGGGTGGATATATGAACACTGAAGCTTTCTTT. Its translation: CASSLLGGYMNTEAFF.

The CDR3 region has the DNA TGTGCCAGCAGACTGATCGGACGGGCAGGGGGTAGCAATCAGCCCCAGCATTTT. Encoded protein: CASRLIGRAGGSNQPQHF. This chain uses TRBV27 with TRBJ1-5, with 7 positions matching TRBD1. V shed 6 bases, J shed 0 bases, and the junction held 14 bases outside the gene matches. This CDR3 has 18 amino acids. Per germline, CDR1 MNHEY and CDR2 SMNVEV (reference sequence).

J is TRBJ2-3 and V is TRBV6-5, with unresolved D. There are 12 residues in the CDR3. Trimming pared 7 bases from V and 6 bases from J, leaving 11 bases between. The germline V gene has CDR1 MNHEY and CDR2 SVGAGI. CDR3 residues: CASTPNGDTQYF. As DNA, the CDR3 is TGTGCCAGCACCCCGAATGGCGATACGCAGTATTTT.

V gene TRBV27 combines with J gene TRBJ1-2; the D is unclear. V lost 2 bases and J lost 5, with 12 bases in between. This CDR3 contains 14 residues. Looked up from germline, CDR1 is MNHEY and CDR2 is SMNVEV (reference sequence). In DNA form, the CDR3 reads TGTGCCAGCAGTTTAGACGGAGCGAAATATGGCTACACCTTC. It is translated as CASSLDGAKYGYTF.

The chain is built from TRBV7-6 and TRBJ2-3, with D perhaps matching TRBD1 or TRBD2 (5 bases each). The V gene's germline CDR1 is SGHVS and CDR2 FNYEAQ. This CDR3 spans 18 amino acids. Trimming removed 2 bases at V and 2 bases at J, with 20 bases between. CDR3 nucleotide sequence: TGTGCCAGCAGCTTAAGAGGGGCACAGTATGTTTTCACAGATACGCAGTATTTT. Protein: CASSLRGAQYVFTDTQYF.

The rearrangement links TRBV7-2 to TRBJ2-1; TRBD1 matches at 7 bases. Per the germline V gene, CDR1 is SGHTA and CDR2 is FQGNSA. Trimming cost V 5 bases and J 8 bases; bases outside gene matches: 9. The CDR3 sequence is 14 residues long. The CDR3 is CASSRTGLGDEQFF. DNA for the CDR3: TGTGCCAGCAGCCGGACAGGTCTAGGAGATGAGCAGTTCTTC. The full variable domain, with the rest looked up from reference TRBV7-2 and TRBJ2-1, is GAGVSQSPSNKVTEKGKDVELRCDPISGHTALYWYRQSLGQGLEFLIYFQGNSAPDKSGLPSDRFSAERTGGSVSTLTIQRTQQEDSAVYLCASSRTGLGDEQFFGPGTRLTVL.

The rearrangement joins TRBV19 to TRBJ2-5; D may be TRBD2 (5 bases). V dropped 7 bases and J dropped 5 bases, with 20 bases sitting between them. Per germline, CDR1 LNHDA and CDR2 SQIVND (reference sequence). The CDR3 is 15 residues long. The CDR3 sequence is CASTLGRGRGETQYF. The CDR3 region has the DNA TGTGCCAGTACCCTAGGCCGGGGTCGGGGTGAGACCCAGTACTTC.

The chain carries TRBV2 and TRBJ2-6; D perhaps matches TRBD1 (6 bases). This CDR3 spans 18 amino acids. The V gene's germline CDR1 is SNHLY and CDR2 FYNNEI. V shed 5 bases and J shed 0 bases, with 17 bases lying between them. CDR3 region: CASSPGQWHTSGANVLTF. The DNA of the CDR3 is TGTGCCAGCAGTCCCGGACAGTGGCACACCTCTGGGGCCAACGTCCTGACTTTC.

This clone was counted a single time. CDR3 bases: TGTGCCAGCAGTGATTGGGACAGGGGCGAGCAGTACTTC. Translating it yields CASSDWDRGEQYF. V and J are TRBV6-1 and TRBJ2-7, with 10 bases that match TRBD1. V lost 3 bases, J lost 6 bases, and 2 bases stayed unmatched. The CDR3 spans 13 residues. Germline assignment: CDR1 MNHNS and CDR2 SASEGT.

The V and J genes are TRBV2 and TRBJ2-5; D is tentatively TRBD1 or TRBD2 (6 bases each). From germline, CDR1 is SNHLY and CDR2 FYNNEI. The V end was cut by 9 bases, the J end by 5 bases, with 19 bases between. This CDR3 has 14 residues. In nucleotides, the CDR3 is TGTGCCAGAACCCAAGCCCGGGGGCTGGAGACCCAGTACTTC. This codes for CARTQARGLETQYF. The complete variable domain, with remaining parts taken from reference TRBV2 and TRBJ2-5, reads EPEVTQTPSHQVTQMGQEVILRCVPISNHLYFYWYRQILGQKVEFLVSFYNNEISEKSEIFDDQFSVERPDGSNFTLKIRSTKLEDSAMYFCARTQARGLETQYFGPGTRLLVL.

The chain carries TRBV27 and TRBJ1-3, with TRBD1 as a possible D gene (5 bases). Germline loops: CDR1 MNHEY, CDR2 SMNVEV (reference sequence). V lost 6 bases to trimming and J lost 0 bases, with 12 bases between them. The CDR3 has 15 amino acids. This chain's CDR3 is CASRTTASSGNTIYF. Here the CDR3 DNA reads TGTGCCAGCAGGACGACAGCCAGCTCTGGAAACACCATATATTTT.

The DNA of the CDR3 is TGTGCCAGCAGCCCCGACGCAGGGTTGCGCTACGAGCAGTACTTC. Protein: CASSPDAGLRYEQYF. The V gene is TRBV11-2, the J gene TRBJ2-7, with D maybe TRBD1 (5 bases). Trimming took 5 bases from V and 3 from J, leaving 17 bases between them. CDR3 length: 15 amino acids. CDR1 is SGHAT, CDR2 FQNNGV, per germline.